Included here is one T cell receptor (beta chain) sequence, with context. Trimming took 4 bases from V and 2 from J; bases not matched to a gene: 4. The CDR3 extends over 14 amino acids. Germline CDR1 is SGHKS and CDR2 is YYEKEE (reference sequence). Clones were sequenced by immunoSEQ multiplex PCR, and TCRdb holds only the in-frame ones, with some missing. The data contain a few hundred thousand clones, around 87% of them singletons. The data were taken from a study of blood T cell repertoires in COVID-19. Source material: peripheral blood. The gene calls are TRBV5-5 and TRBJ2-5; 8 nucleotides line up with TRBD1. The receptor was derived from a woman in her fifties or sixties who had recovered from COVID-19. The CDR3 region has the DNA TGTGCCAGCAGCCCACAGGGGGTTCAAGAGACCCAGTACTTC. Translated: CASSPQGVQETQYF.